This T cell receptor (beta chain) was sequenced during a study of control samples from healthy donors and cancer patients. This CDR3 has 15 amino acids. Trimming pared 5 bases from V and 6 bases from J, leaving 18 bases between. CDR1 and CDR2 (germline): SGHVS, FQNEAQ. The method was immunoSEQ multiplex PCR; TCRdb's version includes in-frame clones alone and lacks a portion of them. The repertoire holds under 70,000 clones, with about nine tenths as singletons. Input material: PBMCs. This receptor was taken from a man between 60 and 70 years old with head and neck cancer. The chain couples TRBV7-8 to TRBJ2-3, with TRBD2 as a possible D gene (6 bases). The CDR3 loop is CASSQFLAEDDTQYF. CDR3 DNA sequence: TGTGCCAGCAGCCAGTTCTTAGCGGAGGACGATACGCAGTATTTT.